This T cell receptor beta chain was identified in a study of shared clonotypes between healthy human individuals (dated by TCRdb to the early 2020s). General notes on the study: The cohort comprised two women and a few men aged 18 to 49 years. For each donor, CD4 naive and CD4 memory were each given three plates, CD8 naive was given two plates, and CD8 memory was given one plate. To estimate repertoire size and how much clonotype sharing occurs between individuals, the study deeply sequenced the blood TCR repertoires of several healthy adults. To increase sequencing depth and limit assay-specific biases, different laboratories used diverse techniques to prepare libraries and sequence TCR repertoires. Each donor's leukapheresis produced roughly between about 0.9 and 9.5 billion PBMCs.

A note on this clone: This clone's antigen is unknown. One base away there is no much larger clone; base qualities are not given.

Donors were healthy HIV-negative adults with no recently reported acute infections or vaccinations. Every donor was a Caucasian adult living in Nashville, Tennessee, USA. CD4+ T cells were enriched by magnetic negative selection, after which naive cells were positively selected on CD45RA and the negative fraction was taken as the memory subset. After blood collection by leukapheresis, PBMCs were isolated using Ficoll-Histopaque density gradient centrifugation and then cryopreserved in the vapor phase of liquid nitrogen. Purity and quantity of every magnetically sorted T cell population were checked by analytical flow cytometry. Genomic DNA was isolated from each sorted fraction and quantified by UV absorbance on a Nanodrop 2000c. CDR1 and CDR2 were assigned from the germline V gene as MNHNS and SASEGT. From V the trimming removes 6 bases and from J it removes 5 bases, while the gene matches leave 6 bases of the junction unaccounted for. The CDR3 runs 15 amino acids, cysteine and phenylalanine included. Solely the CDR3 DNA is kept, with 45 bases framed from the first base.

Using the deep immunoSEQ assay, TCR CDR3 regions were amplified from genomic DNA by multiplex PCR. Genomic DNA extracted from each cell subset was distributed evenly over all wells of several immunoSEQ 96-well plates, and each plate served as one replicate. For sorted subsets, about 200 ng genomic DNA, equal to some 28,000 T cell genomes, was loaded into each replicate PCR. Purified libraries were measured with a Qubit 3.0 fluorometer, size-checked on a Bioanalyzer 2100, and measured again with the KAPA Library Quantification kit. A separate single-read 150-cycle Illumina NextSeq 550 flow cell was used to sequence each immunoSEQ 96-well plate. From the authors' description of their analysis: Because only junctional sequences without quality scores were contained in the immunoSEQ output, filtering matching that applied to full-length reads could not be performed. To assign V/J genes and CDR3, sequences were annotated using PyIR, a Python wrapper for IgBLAST v1.9, with IMGT germline references. Reads with weak V/J assignments (E-value above 1e-6), missing CDR3, stop codons, out-of-frame junctions, or ambiguous translated residues were removed. A V3J clonotype was defined by an identical inferred V gene, J gene, and CDR3 amino acid sequence. To compute the percentage overlap between repertoires, the number of shared unique clonotypes was divided by the size of the smaller repertoire. Three approaches were used to assess repertoire richness: RTK rarefaction, the Chao1 estimator, and Recon v2.1 estimates of unobserved clonotypes. OLGA was used to compute generation probabilities for all TCRbeta clonotypes that the gDNA method yielded from a few donors. Held by TCRdb, this immuneACCESS table contains in-frame sequences only and omits some clones. Under half of the omission traces to an unresolved V gene where checked; the cause of the rest is unknown. V, J and clone size are taken as reported in that table, and D and trimming were inferred from the DNA itself. This sample holds about 610,000 clones; 97% were observed only once. The top ten clonotypes cover around 0.058% of the sample.

General conclusions and limits of the study: Incomplete sequencing was indicated by rarefaction of sorted-subset datasets, despite the large sequencing depth. When four donors were compared, the shared fraction of clonotypes was around 4.6% for naive CD4, 3.5% to 4% for naive CD8, 2.3% for memory CD4, and around 0.4% for memory CD8. Compared with non-shared clonotypes, the clonotypes found in all four sorted-subset donors had higher generation probabilities. Pairwise subsampling indicated that sequencing depth was expected to affect the degree of clonotype sharing among donors. Estimated clonotype richness was generally larger for naive than for memory subsets. The small number of donors limited the genetic and exposure-history diversity represented. Sampling was restricted to blood, and TCR repertoires in tissues likely differ from the TCR repertoires found in blood.

This receptor was obtained from a woman aged 25 to 39 in good health. The chain links TRBV6-1 with TRBJ2-2; 10 central bases correspond to TRBD1. Sequencing was carried out using naive CD4+ T cells sorted from blood. The intended sense of this specimen's cell subset or site label: CD45RA+ positively selected. CDR3 reads: CASRAGQGRTGELFF. The bases are TGTGCCAGCAGGGCGGGACAGGGGCGGACCGGGGAGCTGTTTTTT.